This TCR beta chain originates from a study of tissue T cells after allogeneic stem cell transplantation. The data were produced by immunoSEQ multiplex PCR, yet TCRdb's version contains in-frame clones alone and is incomplete. The sample has roughly 5,000 clones; 46% are singletons. For this clone: Its matching antigen is unknown. Gene names and germline refer to mouse. The missing CDR3 end, 1 residue past where the read stops, is filled in from the germline J gene.

Deletions cut 3 bases from V and 0 bases from J, with 4 bases between. This CDR3 spans 13 amino acids. The germline V gene encodes CDR1 KGHPV and CDR2 FQNQEV (reference sequence). Regarding the study as a whole: Only a limited share of tissue TCRs appeared in blood or spleen. This small cohort was clinically heterogeneous, and sampling depth was a limitation.

Time point given: mouse harvest day 7 after allogeneic transplant. Tail vein injection delivered 10^7 T-cell-depleted bone marrow cells and 10^6 splenic CD5+ T cells. The genes are TRBV26 and TRBJ2-5; D unclear. The receptor was derived from a female BALB/c mouse given C57BL/6 T cells with graft-versus-host disease after an allogeneic hematopoietic cell transplant. The specimen was skin. The CDR3 DNA, read in part, is TGTGCCAGCAGTCTTGCAAACCAAGACACCCAGTAC. Encoded protein: CASSLANQDTQY. The whole CDR3 protein is CASSLANQDTQYF.